This T cell receptor beta chain was observed in a study of Graves' ophthalmopathy and Graves' hyperthyroidism. The table lists this clonotype with many counts. This CDR3 contains 15 residues. Looked up from germline, CDR1 is DFQATT and CDR2 is SNEGSKA (reference sequence). Trimming took 3 bases from V and 4 from J, leaving 18 bases between them. Amplifying from RNA transcripts, the study obtained TCR beta CDR3 regions. The library came from an HTBI-primed first-round RT-PCR and a second-round multiplex PCR. TCRdb fed the multiplex PCR reads into MiXCR, producing one record per CDR3 protein. The sample holds about 620,000 distinct CDR3 sequences, about a fifth seen once.

V gene TRBV20-1 combines with J gene TRBJ2-5; D uncertain. The sample taken for sequencing was peripheral blood. This clonotype was sampled from a woman aged 18-30 years with stable Graves' hyperthyroidism. Some clones in this sample may be carry-over from other donors' samples. DNA of the CDR3: TGCAGTGCTAGTGTCGGCCTCAAAGCGTCAGAGACCCAGTACTTC. Amino acid sequence: CSASVGLKASETQYF.